These 17 T cell receptor beta chains were sequenced from one sample in a study of CD8+CD57+ T cells in acquired aplastic anemia. TCR beta VDJ and CDR3 profiles were obtained from a genomic DNA template. TCRdb reanalysed the reads using MiXCR and keeps one entry per CDR3 protein. Here the sample spans around 250,000 distinct CDR3 sequences, 45% to 65% being singletons. The sample was sorted CD4+, CD8+, or CD8+CD57+ T cells (not recorded which) from PBMCs. The source is a human donor with severe aplastic anemia or a healthy control (not recorded which).

The chain recombines TRBV20-1 with TRBJ1-2, with D maybe TRBD1 (5 bases). Between the trimmed V and J ends, which lost 3 bases and 7 bases, there was a span of 15 bases. Germline CDR1 and CDR2: DFQATT and SNEGSKA (reference sequence). This CDR3 spans 13 amino acids. CDR3 protein: CSASSADSLGYTF. The CDR3 DNA sequence: TGCAGTGCTAGTTCGGCAGACAGCCTTGGCTACACCTTC.

The chain employs TRBV7-2 and TRBJ1-2, with D possibly being TRBD1 (5 bases). The CDR3 contains 15 residues. Per germline, CDR1 SGHTA and CDR2 FQGNSA. V lost 1 base and J 5 bases, leaving 14 bases between the germline ends. The DNA for the CDR3 is TGTGCCAGCAGCTTAGAGAACAGGCCCCTTTATGGCTACACCTTC. It specifies CASSLENRPLYGYTF.

The J gene is TRBJ1-2, the V gene TRBV27; 7 bases line up with TRBD1. V was clipped by 4 bases and J by 5 bases; unmatched bases: 7. Germline CDR1 and CDR2: MNHEY and SMNVEV (reference sequence). This CDR3 comprises 14 residues. CDR3 sequence reads: CASSWKGAHYGYTF. CDR3 DNA sequence: TGTGCCAGCAGTTGGAAGGGGGCGCATTATGGCTACACCTTC.

The chain combines TRBV11-2 with TRBJ1-5; weak D call: TRBD1 (6 bases). CDR1 and CDR2 from the germline V gene are SGHAT and FQNNGV. The ends were cut back, 1 base at V and 4 bases at J, with 11 bases in the middle. The CDR3 length is 15 residues. CDR3 in amino acids: CASSLVGAGNQPQHF. DNA for the CDR3: TGTGCCAGCAGCTTAGTGGGGGCGGGAAATCAGCCCCAGCATTTT.

The gene calls are TRBV2 and TRBJ1-2; 10 positions agree with TRBD1. Germline CDR1 is SNHLY and CDR2 is FYNNEI. Unmatched junction bases numbered 2, after V lost 4 bases and J lost 3 bases. This CDR3 has 14 residues. CDR3 sequence (DNA): TGTGCCAGCAGTGGACAGGGGGCGGACTATGGCTACACCTTC. Residues: CASSGQGADYGYTF. The variable domain in full, completed from reference TRBV2 and TRBJ1-2, reads EPEVTQTPSHQVTQMGQEVILRCVPISNHLYFYWYRQILGQKVEFLVSFYNNEISEKSEIFDDQFSVERPDGSNFTLKIRSTKLEDSAMYFCASSGQGADYGYTFGSGTRLTVV.

This clonotype was seen repeatedly, ten times or more. The chain links TRBV7-2 to TRBJ1-5; D remains ambiguous. Germline V gives CDR1 SGHTA, CDR2 FQGNSA. This CDR3 has 12 residues. Trimming stripped 1 base from V and 4 bases from J, with 2 bases between. Written as DNA, the CDR3 is TGTGCCAGCAGCTTAGGAAATCAGCCCCAGCATTTT. Translated: CASSLGNQPQHF. Using reference TRBV7-2 and TRBJ1-5 for the parts outside the CDR3, the full variable domain is GAGVSQSPSNKVTEKGKDVELRCDPISGHTALYWYRQSLGQGLEFLIYFQGNSAPDKSGLPSDRFSAERTGGSVSTLTIQRTQQEDSAVYLCASSLGNQPQHFGDGTRLSIL.

This clonotype was counted many times. The CDR3 DNA sequence: TGTGCCAGCAGCGTGGAACCCCGCTCTGGAAACACCATATATTTT. Its translation: CASSVEPRSGNTIYF. The genes are TRBV9 and TRBJ1-3; no clear D. This CDR3 is 15 amino acids long. Germline V CDR1 and CDR2: SGDLS, YYNGEE. V was trimmed by 2 bases and J by 0 bases, leaving 9 bases between them.

V and J are TRBV19 and TRBJ2-2; D ambiguous. Germline loops: CDR1 LNHDA, CDR2 SQIVND (reference sequence). CDR3 length: 13 amino acids. V was clipped by 1 base and J by 1 base, with 1 base between them. The CDR3 DNA reads as TGTGCCAGTAGTATAGTGAACACCGGGGAGCTGTTTTTT. Its protein product is CASSIVNTGELFF.

The chain combines TRBV10-3 with TRBJ2-5, with TRBD2 as a possible D gene (6 bases). The CDR3 extends over 14 amino acids. Germline-derived CDR1 and CDR2 are ENHRY and SYGVKD. The germline V and J ends were trimmed by 4 bases and 0 bases, with 9 bases remaining between them. CDR3 sequence (DNA): TGTGCCATCAGTGCGCCTAGCGACCAAGAGACCCAGTACTTC. Protein product: CAISAPSDQETQYF.

V usage is TRBV19 and J usage is TRBJ1-5; TRBD1 is a possible D gene (5 bases). This CDR3 comprises 17 residues. The V end lost 3 bases, the J end lost 6 bases, and 21 bases lay between the germline ends. The germline gives CDR1 LNHDA, CDR2 SQIVND (reference sequence). CDR3: CASSMNRQGLGGQPQHF. CDR3 sequence (DNA): TGTGCCAGTAGTATGAACAGGCAAGGTCTAGGCGGTCAGCCCCAGCATTTT.

The chain employs TRBV7-8 and TRBJ1-4; D perhaps matches TRBD1 (5 bases). V was cut by 5 bases and J by 5 bases, with 15 bases left in between. The CDR3 contains 15 residues. Germline V gene data show CDR1 as SGHVS and CDR2 as FQNEAQ. The CDR3 nucleotides are TGTGCCAGCAGCCGCCGTGGGGGACGGAATGAAAAACTGTTTTTT. It yields the protein CASSRRGGRNEKLFF.

The table lists this clonotype with a few counts. This chain links TRBV6-5 with TRBJ2-3; perhaps D is TRBD1 or TRBD2 (5 bases each). Trimming removed 5 bases at V and 4 bases at J, with 10 bases between. The germline V gene has CDR1 MNHEY and CDR2 SVGAGI. This CDR3 spans 13 amino acids. CDR3 coding DNA: TGTGCCAGCAGTAGGGACCGGCCAGATACGCAGTATTTT. Protein product: CASSRDRPDTQYF.

The rearrangement links TRBV7-9 to TRBJ1-4, with 11 bases identical to TRBD1. This CDR3 contains 16 residues. J was trimmed by 6 bases and V by 4 bases; bases with no gene match: 7. The germline gives CDR1 SEHNR, CDR2 FQNEAQ (reference sequence). The CDR3 protein is CASSYLPGQGDEKLFF. CDR3 nucleotides: TGTGCCAGCAGCTACTTACCGGGACAGGGGGATGAAAAACTGTTTTTT.

This clonotype was detected many times. The V gene is TRBV20-1, the J gene TRBJ2-3; D possibly corresponds to TRBD1 (6 bases). The CDR3 runs 13 residues. Trimming pared 5 bases from V and 0 bases from J, leaving 9 bases between. The V gene's germline CDR1 is DFQATT and CDR2 SNEGSKA (reference sequence). The CDR3 sequence: CSAPGQSTDTQYF. Written as DNA, the CDR3 is TGCAGTGCTCCCGGACAGAGCACAGATACGCAGTATTTT.

The V call is TRBV19, the J call TRBJ1-1, with 10 bases matching TRBD1. Per the germline V gene, CDR1 is LNHDA and CDR2 is SQIVND (reference sequence). V shed 8 bases, J shed 4 bases, and the junction held 10 bases outside the gene matches. The CDR3 totals 15 residues. CDR3 in DNA: TGTGCCAGTGAGGGACAGGGGATGCCTGCCACTGAAGCTTTCTTT. Translation gives CASEGQGMPATEAFF.

This chain uses TRBV9 with TRBJ2-1; D gene unclear. V lost 5 bases and J lost 13, with 10 bases in between. Per the germline V gene, CDR1 is SGDLS and CDR2 is YYNGEE. The CDR3 runs 10 residues. The CDR3 region has the DNA TGTGCCAGCAGTGGAACTCGACAGTTCTTC. Translating it yields CASSGTRQFF.

This clonotype was counted only a few times. V usage is TRBV6-2 or TRBV6-3 and J usage is TRBJ2-3; 12 nucleotides match TRBD2. This CDR3 comprises 21 residues. Germline assignment: CDR1 MNHEY and CDR2 SVGEGT. V gave up 2 bases and J gave up 0 bases; unmatched junction bases: 15. CDR3 amino acids: CASSYPRQGGGLAGSTDTQYF. DNA for the CDR3: TGTGCCAGCAGTTACCCCCGACAGGGCGGAGGACTAGCGGGGAGCACAGATACGCAGTATTTT.